This T cell receptor (beta chain) was observed in a study of preoperative IRX-2 immunotherapy in early breast cancer (dated by TCRdb to the late 2010s). The treatment or condition label, as the study defines it: preoperative locoregional IRX-2 cytokine immunotherapy. The samples were obtained from a phase Ib study in which preoperative, locoregional IRX-2 cytokine immunotherapy intended to prime immune responses was tested. Patients with early-stage breast cancer who were given IRX-2 before surgery served as donors. The protocol used for the library was the immunoSEQ multiplex PCR assay. This immuneACCESS table, as held by TCRdb, lists in-frame sequences with V and J called but not all clones. Of the missing ones, under half trace to an unresolved V gene in checked studies; the others have no known cause. The sample records tens of thousands of clones, around 72% of which are singletons. 5.5% to 8% of the sample goes to the ten largest clones.

This clone was seen once. Which antigen it targets is not known. Base quality data are lacking; no much larger clone is found one base away. Material: lymph node tissue, obtained after IRX-2 immunotherapy. The receptor was isolated from a human donor with breast cancer.

The bases are TGTGCCAGCAGATCCCAGGGGGCGGGTGGCTACACCTTC. Its amino acids are CASRSQGAGGYTF. The chain is encoded by TRBV6-8 joined to TRBJ1-2, with 8 bases in between that match TRBD1. Including cysteine and phenylalanine, the CDR3 has 13 amino acids. The sequence is cut down to CDR3 DNA, 39 bases in frame from base 1. V and J are trimmed by 6 bases and 7 bases, and the gene matches miss 7 bases of the junction. Looking up the germline V gene yields CDR1 MNHGY and CDR2 SAAAGT.